This is a list of T cell receptor beta chains from one sample in a study of blood T cell repertoires in COVID-19. Libraries were prepared by immunoSEQ multiplex PCR; TCRdb keeps only in-frame clonotypes and omits some of them. The repertoire holds roughly 240,000 clones, with over 75% as singletons. Sample: peripheral blood. All receptors derive from a man aged 50 or older with COVID-19, enrolled during active disease. Each CDR3 is given with its conserved first and last residue. The order of the fields is J gene, clone size, V gene, D gene, CDR3 DNA, CDR3 protein. D genes are given only for firm matches. The size entry is marked missing in some rows and otherwise reads once, few, many or a size class.

>TRBJ1-4|-|TRBV7-9|-
TGTGCCAGCAGCCACGGGAATACTAATGAAAAACTGTTTTTT
CASSHGNTNEKLFF
>TRBJ1-6|-|TRBV5-8|-
TGTGCCAGCAGCTTGGGACAGTATAATTCACCCCTCCACTTT
CASSLGQYNSPLHF
>TRBJ1-6|-|TRBV27|-
TGTGCCAGCAGTTTATCGTCAGGAAATAATTCACCCCTCCACTTT
CASSLSSGNNSPLHF
>TRBJ2-5|-|TRBV29-1|TRBD2
TGCAGCGTTGAACTAAGAGGACTAGCACGAGAGACCCAGTACTTC
CSVELRGLARETQYF
>TRBJ2-7|-|TRBV5-4|TRBD2
TGTGCCAGCAGCTTGGATTTGGGGACTAGCTTGGGCGAGCAGTACTTC
CASSLDLGTSLGEQYF
>TRBJ1-4|-|TRBV14|TRBD1
TGTGCCAGCAGCCAGGGGACAGTCTCAGGGGAAAAACTGTTTTTT
CASSQGTVSGEKLFF
>TRBJ2-3|once|TRBV5-1|TRBD2
TGCGCCAGCAGCTTGGGACTAGCGGGGGCCTCCACAGATACGCAGTATTTT
CASSLGLAGASTDTQYF
>TRBJ2-3|-|TRBV6-5|-
TGTGCCAGCAGTTACTCGGCGCTGGCGGGCACAGATACGCAGTATTTT
CASSYSALAGTDTQYF
>TRBJ1-6|once|TRBV20-1|TRBD1
TGCAGTGCTAGTCAGGGGGCTAATTCACCCCTCCACTTT
CSASQGANSPLHF
>TRBJ2-7|-|TRBV6-6|-
TGTGCCAGCAGTTACACTTTGGGAGAGACAACCTACGAGCAGTACTTC
CASSYTLGETTYEQYF
>TRBJ2-1|-|TRBV19|TRBD1
TGTGCCAGTAGTATAAGTGGGACAGGGGTCTACAATGAGCAGTTCTTC
CASSISGTGVYNEQFF
>TRBJ1-2|once|TRBV25-1|-
TGTGCCAGCAGTGAATCGGTGGGGCCCCTGGGTGGAAAAGGCTACACCTTC
CASSESVGPLGGKGYTF
>TRBJ1-6|-|TRBV18|TRBD1
TGTGCCAGCTCACCGGCTGAACAGGGGGCTAATTCACCCCTCCACTTT
CASSPAEQGANSPLHF
>TRBJ1-2|-|TRBV7-8|-
TGTGCCAGCAGCCCACACAGGGAGGGCAATGGCTACACCTTC
CASSPHREGNGYTF
>TRBJ2-1|-|TRBV21-1|-
TGTGCCAGCAACGCCGACCGGGACAGGGACCGATCGAAATTAGGGAATGAGCAGTTCTTC
CASNADRDRDRSKLGNEQFF
>TRBJ2-7|-|TRBV3-1/TRBV3-2|-
TGTGCCAGCAGCCAAAATCCGAGCCTTATCGGCGAGCAGTACTTC
CASSQNPSLIGEQYF
>TRBJ2-1|-|TRBV7-2|TRBD1
TGTGCCAGCAGCTTAGCGCTCGGGACAGGGCGGTTCTTC
CASSLALGTGRFF
>TRBJ1-2|-|TRBV4-2|-
TGTGCCAGCAGCCGGGAGGAGGGATCGGAAGGCTACACCTTC
CASSREEGSEGYTF
>TRBJ2-2|once|TRBV24-1|-
TGTGCCACCAGTGATTTGTCGCAGTTTAACACCGGGGAGCTGTTTTTT
CATSDLSQFNTGELFF
>TRBJ1-2|-|TRBV30|-
TGTGCCTGGAGCCCGGGACACTCAACCTATGGCTACACCTTC
CAWSPGHSTYGYTF